The 20 T cell receptor beta chains below come from one sample, sequenced in a study of tumor-infiltrating lymphocytes in oesophageal squamous cell carcinoma. TCRdb ran MiXCR on the PCR reads and lists one entry per CDR3 protein. The sample records about 17,000 distinct CDR3 sequences, 50% being singletons. The sample consisted of esophageal tumor tissue. These receptors all come from a male donor with esophageal squamous cell carcinoma.

This clonotype was seen only a few times. V usage is TRBV6-4 and J usage is TRBJ2-1; D is uncertain. Germline values: CDR1 MRHNA, CDR2 SNTAGT. The V gene lost 3 bases and the J gene lost 7 bases, with 13 bases spanning the gap. The CDR3 sequence is 14 residues long. The CDR3 DNA reads as TGTGCCAGCAGTGAGGAGTTCATTGGGAATGAGCAGTTCTTC. Amino acid sequence: CASSEEFIGNEQFF.

By share of the sample, this clonotype is medium-sized. The chain recombines TRBV7-3 with TRBJ2-3, with TRBD1 as a possible D gene (5 bases). Trimming cost V 1 base and J 4 bases, with 9 bases left between them. Per germline, CDR1 SGHTA and CDR2 FQGTGA. This CDR3 is 14 amino acids long. This CDR3 reads CASSLMGHPDTQYF. As DNA, the CDR3 is TGTGCCAGCAGCTTAATGGGGCACCCAGATACGCAGTATTTT.

This chain links TRBV7-9 with TRBJ2-1, with 12 bases matching TRBD2. CDR1 and CDR2 from the germline V gene are SEHNR and FQNEAQ (reference sequence). The CDR3 is 20 residues long. The trim removed 5 bases at V and 0 bases at J, leaving 14 bases unmatched. CDR3 in amino acids: CASSLSTSGSFRSSYNEQFF. CDR3 nucleotides: TGTGCCAGCAGCCTCTCGACTAGCGGGAGTTTTCGTAGCTCCTACAATGAGCAGTTCTTC. The whole variable domain, remainder taken from reference TRBV7-9 and TRBJ2-1, is DTGVSQNPRHKITKRGQNVTFRCDPISEHNRLYWYRQTLGQGPEFLTYFQNEAQLEKSRLLSDRFSAERPKGSFSTLEIQRTEQGDSAMYLCASSLSTSGSFRSSYNEQFFGPGTRLTVL.

This clonotype was seen ten or more times. DNA of the CDR3: TGTGCCAGCAGCCCCGGGACCGGAAGGGAGACCCAGTACTTC. Residues: CASSPGTGRETQYF. The V gene is TRBV7-8, the J gene TRBJ2-5; either TRBD1 or TRBD2 may fit D (5 bases each). The CDR3 runs 14 residues. Germline V CDR1 and CDR2: SGHVS, FQNEAQ. V was shortened by 5 bases and J by 5 bases, with 15 bases between the two germline ends.

J is TRBJ2-1 and V is TRBV10-1, with D possibly TRBD2 on 5 matching bases. The DNA matches TRBJ2-3 better at its end, which makes the J call doubtful. In germline, CDR1 is WNHNN, CDR2 SYGVQD (reference sequence). The CDR3 loop spans 11 amino acids. CDR3 loop: CASTGGHTQYF. The CDR3 region has the DNA TGCGCCAGCACCGGAGGTCATACGCAGTATTTT.

The chain joins TRBV6-4 to TRBJ2-2, with 7 bases matching TRBD1. CDR1 and CDR2 (germline): MRHNA, SNTAGT. This CDR3 is 19 amino acids long. V lost 4 bases to trimming and J lost 4 bases; unmatched junction nucleotides: 18. This chain's CDR3 is CASSVPWDREETVTGELFF. CDR3 in DNA: TGTGCCAGCAGTGTCCCGTGGGACAGAGAGGAGACAGTCACCGGGGAGCTGTTTTTT.

This clonotype was recorded many times. This chain joins TRBV10-3 and TRBJ2-1; D is tentatively TRBD1 or TRBD2 (5 bases each). Per the germline V gene, CDR1 is ENHRY and CDR2 is SYGVKD. The CDR3 is 14 amino acids. V lost 8 bases and J lost 0, with 11 bases in between. CDR3 sequence (DNA): TGTGCCATCGGGCCAGGGAGCTCCTACAATGAGCAGTTCTTC. It translates to CAIGPGSSYNEQFF.

The genes are TRBV6-6 and TRBJ2-5; D is unclear. V lost 6 bases and J lost 6, with 11 bases in between. The CDR3 runs 12 residues. Per the germline V gene, CDR1 is MNHNY and CDR2 is SVGAGI (reference sequence). CDR3 nucleotide sequence: TGTGCCAGCAGAGGACCAGAGCAGACCCAGTACTTC. Translation: CASRGPEQTQYF.

By share, this clonotype counts as medium-sized. V and J are TRBV11-2 and TRBJ2-1; TRBD1 might be the D (8 bases). The CDR3 sequence is 19 residues long. Germline V lookup: CDR1 SGHAT, CDR2 FQNNGV. V lost 2 bases and J 6 bases, leaving 26 bases between the germline ends. The CDR3 region has the DNA TGTGCCAGCAGCTTAAGTCTGTGGACAGGGTCTGGGACTACCAATGAGCAGTTCTTC. It is translated as CASSLSLWTGSGTTNEQFF. Variable domain in full (rest from reference TRBV11-2 and TRBJ2-1): EAGVAQSPRYKIIEKRQSVAFWCNPISGHATLYWYQQILGQGPKLLIQFQNNGVVDDSQLPKDRFSAERLKGVDSTLKIQPAKLEDSAVYLCASSLSLWTGSGTTNEQFFGPGTRLTVL.

As for this clonotype: It may be a read error: a sequence one base away is much more abundant. This chain joins TRBV24-1 and TRBJ2-5; weak D call: TRBD1 (5 bases). Germline V gives CDR1 KGHDR, CDR2 SFDVKD. V lost 0 bases and J 11 bases, leaving 18 bases between the germline ends. The CDR3 has 15 residues. CDR3 amino acids: CATSDLRQGRHEQYF. CDR3 coding DNA: TGTGCCACCAGTGATTTGCGGCAGGGTAGGCATGAGCAGTACTTC.

The rearrangement links TRBV28 to TRBJ2-7; 7 nucleotides line up with TRBD2. V lost 8 bases, J lost 3 bases, and 16 bases stayed unmatched. This CDR3 spans 16 amino acids. Germline V gene data show CDR1 as MDHEN and CDR2 as SYDVKM. As DNA, the CDR3 is TGTGCCAGCTTCTCCCGAGCGGCTAGCGGTAGCTACGAGCAGTACTTC. Residues: CASFSRAASGSYEQYF.

This clonotype was observed a handful of times. The chain links TRBV5-1 to TRBJ2-4, with a possible D match to TRBD1 (5 bases). CDR1 is SGHRS and CDR2 is YFSETQ in the germline V gene. The CDR3 extends over 13 amino acids. The V end lost 0 bases, the J end lost 13 bases, and 14 bases lay between the germline ends. CDR3 loop: CASSLGQNNEQYF. Written as DNA, the CDR3 is TGCGCCAGCAGCTTGGGACAGAACAATGAGCAGTACTTC.

This clonotype was found a few times. The J gene is TRBJ2-3, the V gene TRBV7-2; D may be TRBD1 (6 bases). V was trimmed by 4 bases and J by 4 bases, leaving 18 bases between them. The germline gives CDR1 SGHTA, CDR2 FQGNSA. The CDR3 contains 16 residues. The CDR3: CASSWKQGFLPDTQYF. The CDR3 nucleotides are TGTGCCAGCAGCTGGAAACAGGGTTTTCTCCCAGATACGCAGTATTTT.

Only a few counts were recorded for this clonotype. CDR3 in DNA: TGTGCCAGCAGCCCAAGGGCAGGGGCGGAAGAGACCCAGTACTTC. Translating gives CASSPRAGAEETQYF. The chain combines TRBV7-6 with TRBJ2-3; maybe TRBD1 (6 bases). The closer fit of TRBJ2-5 to the DNA end suggests the J call may be wrong. The CDR3 loop spans 15 amino acids. Germline values: CDR1 SGHVS, CDR2 FNYEAQ.

As to this clonotype: With a much larger clone just one base away, this may be a read error. This chain uses TRBV2 with TRBJ1-2; D uncertain. Germline CDR1 SNHLY, CDR2 FYNNEI. Trimming took 4 bases from V and 4 from J, leaving 16 bases between them. This CDR3 contains 15 residues. This CDR3 reads CASSGSLGSTYGYTF. The CDR3 DNA follows: TGTGCCAGCAGTGGGAGCTTGGGGTCGACCTATGGCTACACCTTC.

This clonotype was seen a handful of times. The chain carries TRBV7-6 and TRBJ2-5, with 7 bases identical to TRBD2. The V and J ends lost 5 bases and 2 bases, in that order; junction bases with no gene match: 5. Germline assignment: CDR1 SGHVS and CDR2 FNYEAQ. CDR3 length: 14 residues. This CDR3 is CASSPGTKQETQYF. The CDR3 DNA is TGTGCCAGCAGCCCCGGGACTAAACAAGAGACCCAGTACTTC.

Concerning this clonotype itself: No conserved phenylalanine or tryptophan is present at the end of the CDR3, so a read error is the likely explanation. It is unclear where the CDR3 begins or ends on the DNA, so no DNA is shown, and the CDR3 is as TCRdb lists it. This rearrangement joins TRBV7-2 to TRBJ1-6. CDR1 and CDR2 (germline): SGHTA, FQGNSA. The CDR3 is 19 residues long, counting both termini. CDR3 protein: CASSLALMGLSSYEQYFGP.

The chain recombines TRBV13 with TRBJ2-2; possibly TRBD2 for D (5 bases). Germline V lookup: CDR1 PRHDT, CDR2 FYEKMQ (reference sequence). The CDR3 totals 16 residues. Trimming left V 4 bases short and J 1 base short, with 13 bases between. The CDR3: CASSSISGMNTGELFF. In nucleotides, the CDR3 is TGTGCCAGCAGCTCCATTTCCGGGATGAACACCGGGGAGCTGTTTTTT.

V is TRBV7-1 and J is TRBJ1-4; D ambiguous. TRBV7-1 has ORF status, its function being uncertain. Between the trimmed V and J ends, which lost 4 bases and 0 bases, there was a span of 9 bases. This CDR3 is built from 15 residues. The CDR3 loop reads CASSYHQATNEKLFF. The CDR3 DNA follows: TGTGCCAGCAGCTACCACCAAGCAACTAATGAAAAACTGTTTTTT.

The chain employs TRBV7-6 and TRBJ2-1; D is perhaps TRBD1 (6 bases). The DNA matches TRBJ2-5 better at its end, which makes the J call doubtful. The CDR3 is 14 amino acids. Germline V gives CDR1 SGHVS, CDR2 FNYEAQ. The CDR3 DNA follows: TGTGCCAGCAGCAACCGTGGACAGCAAGAGACCCAGTACTTC. Protein product: CASSNRGQQETQYF.